The sequence of this T cell receptor beta chain was determined in a study of OX40 agonist ivuxolimab in advanced cancers. Overall study context: Three patients, one with hepatocellular carcinoma and two with cutaneous melanoma, achieved partial responses.

Comments on this clone: The antigen is undetermined.

Autoimmune disease history or systemic immunosuppression meant exclusion. Germline V gives CDR1 SGDLS, CDR2 YYNGEE. The CDR3 covers 13 residues. V lost 1 base and J lost 1, with 5 bases in between. Study results and limitations: At 0.1 to 3.0 mg/kg, clonal expansion of CD4+ and CD8+ blood T cells had occurred by week 6.

Assay used: immunoSEQ multiplex PCR; TCRdb lists only in-frame clones, some missing. Among about 77,000 clones, 81% were seen once, and the ten largest hold about 4.9%. This sequence joins TRBV9 and TRBJ1-1; D is undetermined. This specimen was CD4+ or CD8+ T cells sorted from blood, taken in a trial of the OX40 agonist ivuxolimab. The sequence came from an adult with an advanced solid tumor such as melanoma, head and neck, liver or kidney cancer. The CDR3 DNA sequence: TGTGCCAGCAGCGTATTGCCGAACACTGAAGCTTTCTTT. Encoded protein: CASSVLPNTEAFF.